The clone carrying this TCR beta chain was seen ten or more times. The target antigen is unknown. This record belongs to a study of early T cells in non-severe SARS-CoV-2 infection. About the study: Alpha and beta chains were unpaired, from unsorted whole-blood bulk RNA. Findings and limits, study-wide: The VDJdb matching leaned toward anti-spike CD8 responses and overlooked private and CD4 specificities.

The CDR3 consists of 16 residues. Germline trimming cut 3 bases from V and 6 bases from J; bases unmatched to any gene: 6. CDR1 is SGHNT and CDR2 is YYREEE in the germline V gene (reference sequence). Tagging with unique molecular identifiers was applied to individual cDNA molecules. MiXCR, run by TCRdb on the 5' RACE reads, gives a single entry per CDR3 protein. Of some 40,000 distinct CDR3 sequences in the sample, 3.5% to 4% were seen once. The TCR was taken from an adult who was a healthcare worker with PCR-confirmed SARS-CoV-2 infection or an uninfected control (not recorded which). The chain links TRBV5-4 to TRBJ2-2; 12 bases line up with TRBD2. Sequenced material: whole blood. The CDR3: CASSSRLAGDAGELFF. The CDR3 DNA follows: TGTGCCAGCAGCTCCCGACTAGCGGGAGATGCCGGGGAGCTGTTTTTT. Variable domain in full (rest from reference TRBV5-4 and TRBJ2-2): ETGVTQSPTHLIKTRGQQVTLRCSSQSGHNTVSWYQQALGQGPQFIFQYYREEENGRGNFPPRFSGLQFPNYSSELNVNALELDDSALYLCASSSRLAGDAGELFFGEGSRLTVL.